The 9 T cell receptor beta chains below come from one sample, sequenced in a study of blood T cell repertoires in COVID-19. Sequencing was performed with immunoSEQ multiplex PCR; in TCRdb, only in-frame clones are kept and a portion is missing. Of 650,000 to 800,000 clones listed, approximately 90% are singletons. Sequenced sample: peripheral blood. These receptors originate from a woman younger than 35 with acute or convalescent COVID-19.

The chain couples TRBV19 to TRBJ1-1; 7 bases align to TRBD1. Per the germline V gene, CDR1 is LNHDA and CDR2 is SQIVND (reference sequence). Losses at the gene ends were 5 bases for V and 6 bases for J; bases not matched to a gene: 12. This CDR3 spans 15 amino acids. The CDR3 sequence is CASSSIQGQTSEAFF. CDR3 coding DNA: TGTGCCAGTAGTTCTATACAGGGACAGACTTCTGAAGCTTTCTTT.

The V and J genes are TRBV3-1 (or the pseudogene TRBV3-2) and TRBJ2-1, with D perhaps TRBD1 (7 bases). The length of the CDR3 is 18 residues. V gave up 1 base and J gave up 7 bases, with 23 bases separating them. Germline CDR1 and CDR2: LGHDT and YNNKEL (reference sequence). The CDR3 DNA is TGTGCCAGCAGCCAAGTGGCAGGGACAGCCAGAGGGAGGAATGAGCAGTTCTTC. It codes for CASSQVAGTARGRNEQFF.

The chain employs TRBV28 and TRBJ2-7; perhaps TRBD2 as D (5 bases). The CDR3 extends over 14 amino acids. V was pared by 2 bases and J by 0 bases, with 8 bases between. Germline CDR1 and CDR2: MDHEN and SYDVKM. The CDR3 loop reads CASSLLGDSYEQYF. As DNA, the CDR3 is TGTGCCAGCAGTTTACTCGGGGACTCCTACGAGCAGTACTTC.

CDR3 loop: CASSLSGGGLVTQYF. CDR3 in DNA: TGTGCCAGCAGCCTTAGCGGGGGCGGGTTGGTTACGCAGTATTTT. The chain recombines TRBV7-2 with TRBJ2-3; 9 bases match TRBD2. Germline CDR1 SGHTA, CDR2 FQGNSA. Trimming cost V 5 bases and J 8 bases; bases outside gene matches: 11. This CDR3 has 15 amino acids.

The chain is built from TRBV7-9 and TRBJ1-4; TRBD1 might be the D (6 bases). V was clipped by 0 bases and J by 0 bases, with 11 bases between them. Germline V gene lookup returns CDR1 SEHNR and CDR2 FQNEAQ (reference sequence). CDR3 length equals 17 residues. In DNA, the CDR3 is TGTGCCAGCAGCTTAGCGGGGGGGCGAGCAACTAATGAAAAACTGTTTTTT. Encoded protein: CASSLAGGRATNEKLFF.

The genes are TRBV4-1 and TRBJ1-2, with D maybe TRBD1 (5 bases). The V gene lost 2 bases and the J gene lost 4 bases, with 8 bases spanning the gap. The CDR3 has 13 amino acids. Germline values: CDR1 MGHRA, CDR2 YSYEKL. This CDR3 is CASSQPDSYGYTF. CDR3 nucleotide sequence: TGCGCCAGCAGCCAACCCGACAGCTATGGCTACACCTTC.

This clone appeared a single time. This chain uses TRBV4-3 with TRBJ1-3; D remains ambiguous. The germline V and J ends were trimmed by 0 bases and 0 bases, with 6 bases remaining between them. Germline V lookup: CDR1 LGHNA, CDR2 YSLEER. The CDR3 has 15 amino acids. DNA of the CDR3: TGCGCCAGCAGCCAAGATTTGGCCTCTGGAAACACCATATATTTT. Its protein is CASSQDLASGNTIYF.

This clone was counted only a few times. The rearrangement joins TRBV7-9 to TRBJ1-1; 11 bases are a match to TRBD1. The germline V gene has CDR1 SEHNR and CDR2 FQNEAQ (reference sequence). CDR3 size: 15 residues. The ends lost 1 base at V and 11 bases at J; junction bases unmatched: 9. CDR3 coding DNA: TGTGCCAGCAGCTTAGGTTGGGGACAGGGGGAAGTCGCTTTCTTT. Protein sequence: CASSLGWGQGEVAFF.

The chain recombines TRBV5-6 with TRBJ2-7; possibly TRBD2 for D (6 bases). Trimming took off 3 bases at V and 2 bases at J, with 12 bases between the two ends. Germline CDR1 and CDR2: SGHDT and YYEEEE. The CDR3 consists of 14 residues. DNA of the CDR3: TGTGCCAGCAGCTCCGGGACTCCTGCCTACGAGCAGTACTTC. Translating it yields CASSSGTPAYEQYF.